These 26 T cell receptor beta chains share one sample of origin, sequenced in a study of blood T cell repertoires in COVID-19. Clones were read by immunoSEQ multiplex PCR, and TCRdb kept only the in-frame ones, dropping some. The table has about 130,000 clones, just over 85% seen once. The sample was PBMCs or T cells enriched from blood (not recorded which). The receptors originated from a middle-aged man who had recovered from COVID-19.

Remarks on this clone: A read error may produce the germline difference seen at one junction end. This rearrangement joins TRBV7-2 to TRBJ2-2; D unresolved. Germline-derived CDR1 and CDR2 are SGHTA and FQGNSA. CDR3 length: 12 residues. CDR3 coding DNA: TGTGCCAGCAGCTTAAACAGCGGGGAGCTGTTTTTT. It yields the protein CASSLNSGELFF.

The CDR3 is CASSPRLELGGELFF. In nucleotides, the CDR3 is TGTGCCAGCTCACCTCGACTCGAGCTAGGCGGGGAGCTGTTTTTT. The rearrangement links TRBV18 to TRBJ2-2; no definite D call. The CDR3 totals 15 residues. Trimming cost V 3 bases and J 7 bases, with 15 bases left between them. Germline V CDR1 and CDR2: KGHSH, LQKENI. Full variable domain (outside the CDR3, taken from reference TRBV18 and TRBJ2-2): NAGVMQNPRHLVRRRGQEARLRCSPMKGHSHVYWYRQLPEEGLKFMVYLQKENIIDESGMPKERFSAEFPKEGPSILRIQQVVRGDSAAYFCASSPRLELGGELFFGEGSRLTVL.

This sequence joins TRBV7-9 and TRBJ2-2, with D maybe TRBD2 (5 bases). The germline V gene has CDR1 SEHNR and CDR2 FQNEAQ (reference sequence). The CDR3 has 18 residues. V shed 2 bases and J shed 2 bases, with 18 bases lying between them. CDR3 sequence: CASSLTEGVWGNTGELFF. In DNA, the CDR3 is TGTGCCAGCAGCTTAACAGAGGGTGTCTGGGGAAACACCGGGGAGCTGTTTTTT.

The chain couples TRBV28 to TRBJ1-3; 7 nucleotides align to TRBD1. Germline trimming cut 8 bases from V and 3 bases from J; bases unmatched to any gene: 4. CDR3 length equals 13 residues. Germline CDR1 is MDHEN and CDR2 is SYDVKM. The CDR3 DNA reads TGTGCCAGCGACGACAGGGTTGGAAACACCATATATTTT. It specifies CASDDRVGNTIYF. The full variable domain, completed using reference TRBV28 and TRBJ1-3, is DVKVTQSSRYLVKRTGEKVFLECVQDMDHENMFWYRQDPGLGLRLIYFSYDVKMKEKGDIPEGYSVSREKKERFSLILESASTNQTSMYLCASDDRVGNTIYFGEGSWLTVV.

This chain uses TRBV5-1 with TRBJ1-5; D is possibly TRBD1 (6 bases). Trimming cost V 1 base and J 7 bases, with 15 bases left between them. Germline values: CDR1 SGHRS, CDR2 YFSETQ. The CDR3 runs to 15 residues. The CDR3 is CASSLSPGVGQPQHF. In nucleotides, the CDR3 is TGCGCCAGCAGCTTGAGCCCAGGGGTCGGACAGCCCCAGCATTTT.

In DNA form, the CDR3 reads TGTGCCAGCAGCGTAGGGACAGGGGGCAAAAACATTCAGTACTTC. The encoded protein is CASSVGTGGKNIQYF. This chain uses TRBV9 with TRBJ2-4; 10 positions agree with TRBD1. V was clipped by 0 bases and J by 3 bases; unmatched bases: 0. This CDR3 has 15 amino acids. Looked up from germline, CDR1 is SGDLS and CDR2 is YYNGEE.

The gene calls are TRBV7-9 and TRBJ2-5; 9 bases line up with TRBD1. The germline V gene encodes CDR1 SEHNR and CDR2 FQNEAQ (reference sequence). The CDR3 has 15 residues. V trimming: 7 bases; J trimming: 2 bases; junction bases outside the gene matches: 8. The CDR3 nucleotides are TGTGCCAGCACCAGACGGGACAGGGATCAAGAGACCCAGTACTTC. Translated: CASTRRDRDQETQYF.

V is TRBV5-1 and J is TRBJ1-2, with a tentative D call TRBD1 (6 bases). CDR1 and CDR2 (germline): SGHRS, YFSETQ. The ends were cut back, 4 bases at V and 8 bases at J, with 18 bases in the middle. The CDR3 loop spans 14 amino acids. CDR3 DNA sequence: TGCGCCAGCAGCGGGGTTGACAGGCTTGAGGGCTACACCTTC. Encoded protein: CASSGVDRLEGYTF.

This clone came up once. This sequence joins TRBV9 and TRBJ2-1; TRBD2 matches at 10 bases. Per the germline V gene, CDR1 is SGDLS and CDR2 is YYNGEE. The V segment lost 0 bases and the J segment 6 bases; nucleotides outside the gene matches: 6. The CDR3 covers 16 residues. The CDR3 region has the DNA TGTGCCAGCAGCGTAGTCCCAGCGGGAGGGCCCAATGAGCAGTTCTTC. Its translation: CASSVVPAGGPNEQFF.

This clone was seen just once. CDR3 DNA: TGTGCCACCAGTGATCCTCGGAGGGCTTCCATTCAGTACTTC. Its protein product is CATSDPRRASIQYF. This chain uses TRBV24-1 with TRBJ2-4; a weak D match, TRBD2 (6 bases). The V end was cut by 3 bases, the J end by 9 bases, with 14 bases between. The CDR3 has 14 residues. Germline V gives CDR1 KGHDR, CDR2 SFDVKD.

The chain uses TRBV30 and TRBJ1-4, with D perhaps matching TRBD1 (5 bases). V was clipped by 0 bases and J by 3 bases, with 8 bases between them. The germline V gene has CDR1 GTSNPN and CDR2 SVGIG (reference sequence). This CDR3 is 14 amino acids long. The CDR3 reads CAWSVGGANEKLFF. In nucleotides, the CDR3 is TGTGCCTGGAGTGTCGGGGGGGCTAATGAAAAACTGTTTTTT.

This chain joins TRBV7-3 and TRBJ1-4; perhaps TRBD1 as D (5 bases). CDR3 size: 13 residues. Trimming stripped 5 bases from V and 4 bases from J, with 8 bases between. The germline V gene has CDR1 SGHTA and CDR2 FQGTGA. CDR3 bases: TGTGCCAGCAGCATCGGGGGTAATGAAAAACTGTTTTTT. This gives the protein CASSIGGNEKLFF.

The rearrangement joins TRBV5-3 to TRBJ1-5; 7 bases are a match to TRBD1. TRBV5-3 is annotated as an ORF whose role is uncertain. Trimming cost V 6 bases and J 1 base; bases outside gene matches: 10. This CDR3 is 16 amino acids long. CDR3 nucleotides: TGTGCCAGAACCGTCGAGGGGGCTAGGAGCAATCAGCCCCAGCATTTT. Translating gives CARTVEGARSNQPQHF.

The V call is TRBV11-2, the J call TRBJ2-2; possible D gene TRBD2, 6 bases. The germline V gene encodes CDR1 SGHAT and CDR2 FQNNGV. The V end lost 4 bases, the J end lost 6 bases, and 15 bases lay between the germline ends. CDR3 length: 15 residues. CDR3 sequence (DNA): TGTGCCAGCAGCTCATGGGACTCTCTCGCCGGGGAGCTGTTTTTT. Protein sequence: CASSSWDSLAGELFF.

This clone was picked up one time. This chain joins TRBV30 and TRBJ1-4; 8 nucleotides agree with TRBD1. The CDR3 has 17 residues. CDR1 and CDR2 from the germline V gene are GTSNPN and SVGIG (reference sequence). V gave up 3 bases and J gave up 6 bases; unmatched junction bases: 15. The CDR3 bases are TGTGCCTGGAGGAGTAGGGGACAGGTTAAACCATATGAAAAACTGTTTTTT. Translation gives CAWRSRGQVKPYEKLFF.

The chain has TRBV7-2 and TRBJ2-7; 14 bases agree with TRBD2. CDR3 size: 17 residues. After removal of 0 bases from V and 5 bases from J, the junction contained 6 bases not matched to a gene. CDR1 SGHTA and CDR2 FQGNSA come from the germline V gene. In nucleotides, the CDR3 is TGTGCCAGCAGCTTAGCGGGGACTAGCGGGAGTTCCAACGAGCAGTACTTC. This gives the protein CASSLAGTSGSSNEQYF.

V is TRBV28 and J is TRBJ1-2; TRBD1 matches 7 bases. V shed 3 bases and J 0 bases; nucleotides not matched to a gene: 4. The CDR3 is 15 residues long. Germline values: CDR1 MDHEN, CDR2 SYDVKM. CDR3 sequence reads: CASSFRDSPNYGYTF. DNA of the CDR3: TGTGCCAGCAGTTTTAGGGACAGTCCTAACTATGGCTACACCTTC.

This chain joins TRBV7-2 and TRBJ2-7; 10 bases map to TRBD1. V lost 1 base, J lost 7 bases, and 10 bases stayed unmatched. Germline V gene data show CDR1 as SGHTA and CDR2 as FQGNSA. The CDR3 spans 16 residues. In DNA form, the CDR3 reads TGTGCCAGCAGCTTAGGCCCGGGACAGGGGCAGTCGGAGCAGTACTTC. As protein: CASSLGPGQGQSEQYF.

The chain employs TRBV28 and TRBJ1-4; D ambiguous. The germline V gene encodes CDR1 MDHEN and CDR2 SYDVKM. The length of the CDR3 is 14 residues. Trimming took off 6 bases at V and 7 bases at J, with 15 bases between the two ends. The CDR3 region is CASRPGAHFEKLFF. CDR3 DNA: TGTGCCAGCAGGCCGGGTGCACACTTTGAAAAACTGTTTTTT.

The chain couples TRBV28 to TRBJ2-5, with D tentatively TRBD2 (5 bases). V lost 3 bases to trimming and J lost 2 bases, with 13 bases between them. The germline gives CDR1 MDHEN, CDR2 SYDVKM. The CDR3 runs 15 residues. The CDR3 DNA follows: TGTGCCAGCAGTTTCCCTAGCTTGGCTCAAGAGACCCAGTACTTC. Encoded protein: CASSFPSLAQETQYF.

A remark on this clone: The identical CDR3 is also encoded by other nucleotide sequences in the sample. This sequence joins TRBV4-3 and TRBJ1-4, with 9 nucleotides matching TRBD1. The trim removed 4 bases at V and 7 bases at J, leaving 4 bases unmatched. The CDR3 loop spans 14 amino acids. The germline V gene has CDR1 LGHNA and CDR2 YSLEER. The CDR3 region is CASSRGQGSEKLFF. CDR3 bases: TGCGCCAGCAGCCGGGGACAGGGAAGTGAAAAACTGTTTTTT.

The rearrangement links TRBV19 to TRBJ2-1; 8 nucleotides line up with TRBD1. The germline V gene has CDR1 LNHDA and CDR2 SQIVND (reference sequence). The CDR3 runs 15 residues. J lost 6 bases, V lost 7 bases, and 11 bases had no gene match. The CDR3 nucleotides are TGTGCCAGTAATCCTAGGACAGGGCAAGGCAATGAGCAGTTCTTC. Encoded protein: CASNPRTGQGNEQFF. Full variable domain (remainder filled in from reference TRBV19 and TRBJ2-1): DGGITQSPKYLFRKEGQNVTLSCEQNLNHDAMYWYRQDPGQGLRLIYYSQIVNDFQKGDIAEGYSVSREKKESFPLTVTSAQKNPTAFYLCASNPRTGQGNEQFFGPGTRLTVL.

This clone was seen only once. This sequence joins TRBV28 and TRBJ2-2; 9 nucleotides align to TRBD2. The germline V gene has CDR1 MDHEN and CDR2 SYDVKM. This CDR3 comprises 15 residues. The junction had 10 bases not matched to a gene; V was cut back by 6 bases and J by 8 bases. CDR3 nucleotides: TGTGCCAGCAGACTGACTAGCGGATTGAAGGGGGAGCTGTTTTTT. It is translated as CASRLTSGLKGELFF. The variable domain in full, completed from reference TRBV28 and TRBJ2-2, reads DVKVTQSSRYLVKRTGEKVFLECVQDMDHENMFWYRQDPGLGLRLIYFSYDVKMKEKGDIPEGYSVSREKKERFSLILESASTNQTSMYLCASRLTSGLKGELFFGEGSRLTVL.

The chain uses TRBV28 and TRBJ1-5; 7 positions match TRBD1. In germline, CDR1 is MDHEN, CDR2 SYDVKM. The J segment lost 6 bases and the V segment lost 5 bases, leaving 10 bases of the junction unmatched. The CDR3 is made up of 15 amino acids. The CDR3: CASSPRQGGSQPQHF. CDR3 bases: TGTGCCAGCAGTCCCCGACAGGGTGGTAGTCAGCCCCAGCATTTT.

V and J are TRBV28 and TRBJ1-2; 7 bases agree with TRBD1. The CDR3 spans 14 residues. Germline V gives CDR1 MDHEN, CDR2 SYDVKM. J gave up 2 bases and V 5 bases, and 5 bases lay outside the gene matches. CDR3 sequence: CASSPDRVNYGYTF. The CDR3 DNA follows: TGTGCCAGCAGTCCCGACAGGGTGAACTATGGCTACACCTTC.

The genes are TRBV4-3 and TRBJ2-1; 13 nucleotides line up with TRBD2. Germline CDR1 is LGHNA and CDR2 is YSLEER. J gave up 0 bases and V 2 bases, and 7 bases lay outside the gene matches. The CDR3 totals 19 residues. In nucleotides, the CDR3 is TGCGCCAGCAGCCAATTACTAGCGGGAGGGCCAAGCTCCTACAATGAGCAGTTCTTC. Protein sequence: CASSQLLAGGPSSYNEQFF.